This T cell receptor beta chain was recorded in a study of siplizumab effects on memory and regulatory T cells. Broader study findings: Memory cells seemed less diverse than naive T cells, which also seemed major contributors to the alloresponse. Left unconfirmed was the suppressive function of proliferating Tregs from siplizumab cultures. Unstimulated subsets accounted for the mapping of only a minor share of the clones that were alloreactive. Alloreactive sequences from unstimulated CD4+ memory cells fell significantly with siplizumab.

About this clone itself: Its cognate antigen is unknown.

V was clipped by 5 bases and J by 3 bases; unmatched bases: 6. The CDR3 covers 14 residues. The germline V gene encodes CDR1 LNHDA and CDR2 SQIVND (reference sequence). Some clones are missing from TCRdb's copy, which holds only in-frame ones; the method was immunoSEQ multiplex PCR. The sample yields more than 95,000 clones, about 95% seen once. The source is a human donor in good health. V is TRBV19 and J is TRBJ2-7; TRBD1 matches 8 bases. The sample consisted of non-Treg CD4+ T cells sorted from blood. CDR3 nucleotide sequence: TGTGCCAGTAGTCTACGACAGGGGTACTACGAGCAGTACTTC. It specifies CASSLRQGYYEQYF. The full variable domain, in which reference TRBV19 and TRBJ2-7 provide the parts outside the CDR3, is DGGITQSPKYLFRKEGQNVTLSCEQNLNHDAMYWYRQDPGQGLRLIYYSQIVNDFQKGDIAEGYSVSREKKESFPLTVTSAQKNPTAFYLCASSLRQGYYEQYFGPGTRLTVT.